The 30 T cell receptor beta chains below come from one sample, sequenced in a study of OX40 agonist ivuxolimab in advanced cancers. Clones were sequenced by immunoSEQ multiplex PCR, and TCRdb holds only the in-frame ones, with some missing. The table shows about 28,000 clones, with over 90% occurring only once. Sequencing was performed on CD4+ or CD8+ T cells sorted from blood, taken in a trial of the OX40 agonist ivuxolimab. The receptors were sampled from an adult with an advanced solid tumor such as melanoma, head and neck, liver or kidney cancer.

The chain uses TRBV5-6 and TRBJ1-1; a weak D match, TRBD1 (5 bases). Per the germline V gene, CDR1 is SGHDT and CDR2 is YYEEEE. Trimming took 5 bases from V and 5 from J, leaving 7 bases between them. This CDR3 has 11 residues. CDR3 protein: CASSGGTEAFF. The CDR3 DNA sequence: TGTGCCAGCAGTGGGGGGACTGAAGCTTTCTTT.

This rearrangement joins TRBV6-5 to TRBJ2-7; TRBD1 aligns across 11 bases. The CDR3 has 15 amino acids. J was trimmed by 5 bases and V by 4 bases; bases with no gene match: 7. The germline gives CDR1 MNHEY, CDR2 SVGAGI. The CDR3: CASSLSGQGANEQYF. For the CDR3, the DNA is TGTGCCAGCAGTTTATCAGGACAGGGGGCTAACGAGCAGTACTTC.

This clone was seen a handful of times. The chain couples TRBV4-1 to TRBJ1-1; 7 bases are a match to TRBD1. The CDR3 totals 15 residues. Germline values: CDR1 MGHRA, CDR2 YSYEKL. V shed 0 bases, J shed 5 bases, and the junction held 6 bases outside the gene matches. This CDR3 reads CASSQDGSGGTEAFF. CDR3 DNA: TGCGCCAGCAGCCAAGATGGGTCAGGGGGGACTGAAGCTTTCTTT.

J is TRBJ2-5 and V is TRBV27, with 8 bases fitting TRBD2. The CDR3 loop spans 16 amino acids. Germline V gene data show CDR1 as MNHEY and CDR2 as SMNVEV (reference sequence). J lost 2 bases, V lost 5 bases, and 10 bases had no gene match. CDR3 protein: CASSPRVAGRQETQYF. CDR3 bases: TGTGCCAGCAGTCCCCGGGTAGCGGGGCGGCAAGAGACCCAGTACTTC.

The chain uses TRBV11-3 and TRBJ2-2, with D maybe TRBD1 (6 bases). The V gene lost 5 bases and the J gene lost 5 bases, with 12 bases spanning the gap. The CDR3 spans 14 residues. Germline V CDR1 and CDR2: SGHNT, YENEEA. The DNA of the CDR3 is TGTGCCAGCAGCCAACTGGGACATACCGGGGAGCTGTTTTTT. It codes for CASSQLGHTGELFF.

The V gene is TRBV27, the J gene TRBJ1-1; no reliable D call. V was pared by 6 bases and J by 1 base, with 12 bases between. The CDR3 is 14 residues long. Germline CDR1 and CDR2: MNHEY and SMNVEV (reference sequence). The DNA of the CDR3 is TGTGCCAGCAGGTTTCGCGGGGAGAACACTGAAGCTTTCTTT. Translated: CASRFRGENTEAFF.

The chain is built from TRBV19 and TRBJ1-1; D gene uncertain. The CDR3 has 14 residues. Germline V gene lookup returns CDR1 LNHDA and CDR2 SQIVND (reference sequence). V was trimmed by 3 bases and J by 0 bases, leaving 8 bases between them. As DNA, the CDR3 is TGTGCCAGTAGTATCAGTGGATTGAACACTGAAGCTTTCTTT. It codes for CASSISGLNTEAFF.

V is TRBV28 and J is TRBJ1-4; perhaps TRBD1 as D (5 bases). Per germline, CDR1 MDHEN and CDR2 SYDVKM. This CDR3 comprises 15 residues. Trimming removed 7 bases from V and 5 bases from J, with 17 bases in between. The CDR3 loop reads CASTEQGSRNEKLFF. Here the CDR3 DNA reads TGTGCCAGCACAGAGCAGGGTTCAAGGAATGAAAAACTGTTTTTT. The whole variable domain, filled in from reference TRBV28 and TRBJ1-4, reads DVKVTQSSRYLVKRTGEKVFLECVQDMDHENMFWYRQDPGLGLRLIYFSYDVKMKEKGDIPEGYSVSREKKERFSLILESASTNQTSMYLCASTEQGSRNEKLFFGSGTQLSVL.

This clone occurred once. The V call is TRBV7-9, the J call TRBJ1-4; D ambiguous. The CDR3 consists of 13 residues. Germline V gives CDR1 SEHNR, CDR2 FQNEAQ (reference sequence). Trimming shortened V by 7 bases and J by 5 bases, and 11 bases separated the two germline ends. The CDR3 coding sequence is TGTGCCAGCAAAGACGGGTGGAATGAAAAACTGTTTTTT. Its translation is CASKDGWNEKLFF.

This clone was detected only once. The chain recombines TRBV5-4 with TRBJ2-1, with TRBD2 matching 8 bases. V shed 6 bases, J shed 4 bases, and the junction held 9 bases outside the gene matches. Germline lookup yields CDR1 SGHNT and CDR2 YYREEE (reference sequence). The CDR3 is made up of 15 amino acids. The CDR3 spells CASTDGLAQYNEQFF. The CDR3 coding sequence is TGTGCCAGCACCGATGGACTAGCCCAATACAATGAGCAGTTCTTC.

The CDR3 DNA sequence: TGTGCCAGCAGTTTATCGTGGGGGGGCAATCAGCCCCAGCATTTT. This codes for CASSLSWGGNQPQHF. The chain couples TRBV27 to TRBJ1-5; weak D call: TRBD1 (5 bases). This CDR3 has 15 residues. V lost 0 bases, J lost 2 bases, and 8 bases lay in between. The germline V gene has CDR1 MNHEY and CDR2 SMNVEV (reference sequence).

The DNA for the CDR3 is TGTGCCAGCAGGCTCCTAGGAGGCTCCTACGAGCAGTACTTC. Its translation is CASRLLGGSYEQYF. V usage is TRBV7-2 and J usage is TRBJ2-7; TRBD2 is a possible D gene (5 bases). V was cut by 6 bases and J by 0 bases, with 12 bases left in between. Looked up from germline, CDR1 is SGHTA and CDR2 is FQGNSA. The CDR3 is made up of 14 amino acids.

The chain combines TRBV6-1 with TRBJ2-5, with D unresolved. In germline, CDR1 is MNHNS, CDR2 SASEGT. V was trimmed by 3 bases and J by 3 bases, leaving 8 bases between them. This CDR3 is 13 amino acids long. CDR3 sequence: CASSEAIKETQYF. For the CDR3, the DNA is TGTGCCAGCAGTGAGGCCATAAAAGAGACCCAGTACTTC.

Concerning this clone itself: Germline is not matched at one junction end, which may reflect a read error. The rearrangement uses TRBV27 and TRBJ2-7; TRBD2 is a possible D gene (5 bases). Per the germline V gene, CDR1 is MNHEY and CDR2 is SMNVEV (reference sequence). CDR3 length: 12 amino acids. The CDR3: CASGKGLASHFF. In DNA, the CDR3 is TGTGCCAGTGGTAAGGGCTTAGCGAGTCACTTCTTC.

The chain carries TRBV6-6 and TRBJ1-3; D is uncertain. Germline V gives CDR1 MNHNY, CDR2 SVGAGI (reference sequence). Trimming took 6 bases from V and 2 from J, leaving 14 bases between them. The CDR3 is 15 residues long. The CDR3 spells CASSTGNLAGNTIYF. CDR3 DNA: TGTGCCAGCAGCACCGGGAATTTGGCTGGAAACACCATATATTTT.

The DNA for the CDR3 is TGTGCCAGCAGCTTGGAGTTTTCCTACGAGCAGTACTTC. Protein product: CASSLEFSYEQYF. The V and J genes are TRBV5-4 and TRBJ2-7; D is undetermined. The CDR3 sequence is 13 residues long. Trimming pared 0 bases from V and 1 base from J, leaving 5 bases between. Germline V CDR1 and CDR2: SGHNT, YYREEE (reference sequence).

The genes are TRBV9 and TRBJ1-6; D not resolved. The V gene's germline CDR1 is SGDLS and CDR2 YYNGEE. CDR3 size: 15 residues. V shed 5 bases and J shed 3 bases, with 12 bases lying between them. CDR3 in amino acids: CASRDSADYNSPLHF. In DNA form, the CDR3 reads TGTGCCAGCAGGGACTCGGCTGACTATAATTCACCCCTCCACTTT.

The chain uses TRBV29-1 and TRBJ1-1; D is unclear. Germline V gives CDR1 SQVTM, CDR2 ANQGSEA. The CDR3 extends over 10 amino acids. With 4 bases removed from V and 3 bases from J, the gap between germline ends came to 3 bases. The CDR3 nucleotides are TGCAGCGTTGTATACACTGAAGCTTTCTTT. The encoded protein is CSVVYTEAFF.

The rearrangement joins TRBV5-5 to TRBJ1-5; 7 bases align to TRBD1. CDR1 is SGHKS and CDR2 is YYEKEE in the germline V gene (reference sequence). J lost 6 bases, V lost 6 bases, and 9 bases had no gene match. There are 14 residues in the CDR3. CDR3 region: CASTWGDRSQPQHF. As DNA, the CDR3 is TGTGCCAGCACCTGGGGGGACAGATCTCAGCCCCAGCATTTT.

This chain joins TRBV5-1 and TRBJ1-4; 9 bases agree with TRBD1. V trimming: 0 bases; J trimming: 7 bases; junction bases outside the gene matches: 13. Germline V gene data show CDR1 as SGHRS and CDR2 as YFSETQ. This CDR3 is 18 amino acids long. The chain's CDR3 is CASSLAGTGGAVGEKLFF. CDR3 coding DNA: TGCGCCAGCAGCTTGGCGGGAACAGGGGGCGCGGTCGGTGAAAAACTGTTTTTT.

This clone was recorded only once. The rearrangement uses TRBV4-1 and TRBJ1-5; D unclear. Trimming shortened V by 0 bases and J by 1 base, and 7 bases separated the two germline ends. This CDR3 has 15 residues. CDR1 is MGHRA and CDR2 is YSYEKL in the germline V gene. CDR3 coding DNA: TGCGCCAGCAGCCAAGAATTGCCAAGCAATCAGCCCCAGCATTTT. It translates to CASSQELPSNQPQHF.

This clone was detected once. The chain joins TRBV5-4 to TRBJ2-7, with unresolved D. Germline loops: CDR1 SGHNT, CDR2 YYREEE (reference sequence). Trimming removed 2 bases at V and 0 bases at J, with 6 bases between. This CDR3 contains 13 residues. The CDR3 sequence: CASSLESSYEQYF. CDR3 DNA: TGTGCCAGCAGCTTAGAAAGCTCCTACGAGCAGTACTTC. The entire variable domain, with the rest obtained from reference TRBV5-4 and TRBJ2-7, is as follows: ETGVTQSPTHLIKTRGQQVTLRCSSQSGHNTVSWYQQALGQGPQFIFQYYREEENGRGNFPPRFSGLQFPNYSSELNVNALELDDSALYLCASSLESSYEQYFGPGTRLTVT.

V is TRBV7-9 and J is TRBJ1-4; tentative D call: TRBD1 (5 bases). Trimming pared 5 bases from V and 13 bases from J, leaving 20 bases between. The CDR3 length is 14 residues. Germline CDR1 and CDR2: SEHNR and FQNEAQ (reference sequence). The CDR3 region is CASSGTSPSQGLFF. The CDR3, as DNA: TGTGCCAGCAGCGGGACGAGTCCTTCCCAGGGACTGTTTTTT.

The gene calls are TRBV6-4 and TRBJ1-2; possible D gene TRBD1, 6 bases. This CDR3 spans 17 amino acids. CDR1 and CDR2 from the germline V gene are MRHNA and SNTAGT. With 3 bases removed from V and 5 bases from J, the gap between germline ends came to 22 bases. CDR3 protein: CASSERATGHLKYGYTF. CDR3 nucleotides: TGTGCCAGCAGTGAAAGGGCCACGGGACACCTTAAGTATGGCTACACCTTC.

In nucleotides, the CDR3 is TGTGCCAGTAGTGTAGTCGGGGGAGGGTCCTACAATGAGCAGTTCTTC. Translation: CASSVVGGGSYNEQFF. The V and J genes are TRBV19 and TRBJ2-1; 7 positions match TRBD2. Germline loops: CDR1 LNHDA, CDR2 SQIVND (reference sequence). V was clipped by 5 bases and J by 1 base; unmatched bases: 8. CDR3 length: 16 residues.

J is TRBJ1-2 and V is TRBV28; D remains unclear. V was shortened by 7 bases and J by 13 bases, with 25 bases between the two germline ends. Germline lookup yields CDR1 MDHEN and CDR2 SYDVKM. The CDR3 is made up of 14 amino acids. Here the CDR3 reads CASNPLGPTDSATF. DNA for the CDR3: TGTGCCAGCAACCCCCTAGGGCCGACGGACTCTGCCACCTTC.

The rearrangement links TRBV19 to TRBJ1-4; D perhaps matches TRBD1 (6 bases). CDR3 length: 15 residues. Looked up from germline, CDR1 is LNHDA and CDR2 is SQIVND (reference sequence). Trimming pared 7 bases from V and 4 bases from J, leaving 16 bases between. Here the CDR3 reads CASTPWGAGNEKLFF. The DNA of the CDR3 is TGTGCCAGTACCCCTTGGGGGGCTGGTAATGAAAAACTGTTTTTT.

The chain employs TRBV5-8 and TRBJ1-1, with D uncertain. The CDR3 loop spans 13 amino acids. Germline lookup yields CDR1 SGHTS and CDR2 YDEGEE. The V end was cut by 2 bases, the J end by 2 bases, with 7 bases between. CDR3 DNA sequence: TGTGCCAGCAGCTTCCGGGGAAACACTGAAGCTTTCTTT. Translation gives CASSFRGNTEAFF.

The V gene is TRBV5-1, the J gene TRBJ2-1, with D possibly matching TRBD1 (6 bases). The CDR3 covers 14 residues. CDR1 is SGHRS, CDR2 YFSETQ, per germline. The germline V and J ends were trimmed by 2 bases and 8 bases, with 14 bases remaining between them. The CDR3 DNA reads as TGCGCCAGCAGCTTATGGCAGGGGTTGGATGAGCAGTTCTTC. It translates to CASSLWQGLDEQFF. The full variable domain, completed using reference TRBV5-1 and TRBJ2-1, is KAGVTQTPRYLIKTRGQQVTLSCSPISGHRSVSWYQQTPGQGLQFLFEYFSETQRNKGNFPGRFSGRQFSNSRSEMNVSTLELGDSALYLCASSLWQGLDEQFFGPGTRLTVL.

The J gene is TRBJ1-2, the V gene TRBV5-1; D gene uncertain. Germline V gives CDR1 SGHRS, CDR2 YFSETQ. This CDR3 region has 14 residues. Trimming cost V 9 bases and J 1 base, with 16 bases left between them. The CDR3: CATRVLGDNYGYTF. In nucleotides, the CDR3 is TGCGCCACCCGGGTGCTTGGGGATAACTATGGCTACACCTTC. Full variable domain (outside the CDR3, taken from reference TRBV5-1 and TRBJ1-2): KAGVTQTPRYLIKTRGQQVTLSCSPISGHRSVSWYQQTPGQGLQFLFEYFSETQRNKGNFPGRFSGRQFSNSRSEMNVSTLELGDSALYLCATRVLGDNYGYTFGSGTRLTVV.